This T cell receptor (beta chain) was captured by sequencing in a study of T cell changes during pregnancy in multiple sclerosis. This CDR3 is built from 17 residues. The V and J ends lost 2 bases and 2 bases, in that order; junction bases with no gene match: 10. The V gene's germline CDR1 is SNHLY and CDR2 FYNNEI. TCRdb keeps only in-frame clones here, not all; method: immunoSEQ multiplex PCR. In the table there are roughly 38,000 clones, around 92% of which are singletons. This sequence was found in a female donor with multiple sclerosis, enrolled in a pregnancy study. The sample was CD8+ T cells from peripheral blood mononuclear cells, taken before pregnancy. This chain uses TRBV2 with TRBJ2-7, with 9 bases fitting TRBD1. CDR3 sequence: CASSEWVRGQGTYEQYF. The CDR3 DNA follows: TGTGCCAGCAGTGAATGGGTGAGGGGACAGGGCACCTACGAGCAGTACTTC.